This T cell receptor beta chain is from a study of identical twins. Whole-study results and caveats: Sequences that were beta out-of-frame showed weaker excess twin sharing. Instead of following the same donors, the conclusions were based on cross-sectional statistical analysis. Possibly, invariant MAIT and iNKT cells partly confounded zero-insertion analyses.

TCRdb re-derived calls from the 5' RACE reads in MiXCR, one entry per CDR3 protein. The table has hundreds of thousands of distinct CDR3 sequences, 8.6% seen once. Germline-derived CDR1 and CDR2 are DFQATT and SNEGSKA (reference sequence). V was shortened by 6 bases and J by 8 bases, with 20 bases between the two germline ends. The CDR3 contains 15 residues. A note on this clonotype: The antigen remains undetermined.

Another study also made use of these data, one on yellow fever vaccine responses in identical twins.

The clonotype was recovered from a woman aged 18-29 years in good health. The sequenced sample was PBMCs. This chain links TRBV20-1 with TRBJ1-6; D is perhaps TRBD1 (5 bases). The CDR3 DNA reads TGCAGTGCAAACTGGCCGGGACGGAGGGATTCACCCCTCCACTTT. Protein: CSANWPGRRDSPLHF.